This is a list of T cell receptor beta chains from one sample in a study of cytomegalovirus exposure and HLA in healthy donors. Sequenced by immunoSEQ multiplex PCR; TCRdb stores in-frame clones only, minus some. The data hold 200,000 to 250,000 clones, with 80% to 85% observed a single time. The sample taken for sequencing was PBMCs. The receptor set was obtained from a boy between 2 and 10 years old in good health and CMV-seronegative. CDR3s include the opening cysteine and the closing phenylalanine or tryptophan. Fields, in order: V gene, J gene, D gene, clone size, CDR3 protein, CDR3 DNA. A D gene is named only where the DNA matches it firmly. Only some rows state a clone size, as once, few, many or a class for expanded clones.

>TRBV6-5|TRBJ1-1|.|.
CASRQGMNTEAFF
TGTGCCAGCAGGCAGGGTATGAACACTGAAGCTTTCTTT
>TRBV6-1|TRBJ2-1|TRBD2|.
CASRVAGDNEQFF
TGTGCCAGCAGGGTAGCGGGAGACAATGAGCAGTTCTTC
>TRBV2|TRBJ2-7|.|.
CASSDPAGSPYEQYF
TGTGCCAGCAGTGATCCGGCGGGAAGTCCCTACGAGCAGTACTTC
>TRBV6-1|TRBJ2-7|TRBD1|.
CASSERGTGDPMVPEQYF
TGTGCCAGCAGTGAGAGGGGGACAGGGGACCCGATGGTCCCGGAGCAGTACTTC
>TRBV18|TRBJ1-2|TRBD1|.
CASSRDQGARNYGYTF
TGTGCCAGCTCACGAGACCAGGGGGCCCGGAACTATGGCTACACCTTC
>TRBV11-2|TRBJ2-5|TRBD2|.
CASSLDPLASGRTGMQYF
TGTGCCAGCAGCTTAGACCCACTCGCTAGCGGGAGGACCGGTATGCAGTACTTC
>TRBV27|TRBJ2-2|TRBD1|.
CASSPGTGGTGELFF
TGTGCCAGCAGTCCCGGGACAGGGGGCACCGGGGAGCTGTTTTTT
>TRBV19|TRBJ1-5|.|.
CASSISRGGNQPQHF
TGTGCCAGTAGTATCTCCAGGGGTGGCAATCAGCCCCAGCATTTT
>TRBV7-9|TRBJ2-7|TRBD2|.
CASSLTAGGPGEQYF
TGTGCCAGCAGCTTAACTGCGGGGGGGCCGGGGGAGCAGTACTTC
>TRBV4-2|TRBJ2-1|TRBD2|once
CASSQERPRAGVGNEQFF
TGTGCCAGCAGCCAAGAGCGGCCGAGAGCGGGAGTTGGCAATGAGCAGTTCTTC
>TRBV7-8|TRBJ1-2|TRBD1|few
CASSMGQVFYGYTF
TGTGCCAGCAGCATGGGACAGGTGTTCTATGGCTACACCTTC
>TRBV5-1|TRBJ2-5|TRBD2|.
CASSWGHQTSGSETQYF
TGCGCCAGCAGCTGGGGACATCAGACTAGCGGGAGTGAGACCCAGTACTTC
>TRBV14|TRBJ2-7|.|once
CASSQDWQSYEQYF
TGTGCCAGCAGCCAAGATTGGCAGTCCTACGAGCAGTACTTC
>TRBV29-1|TRBJ2-6|TRBD1|once
CSASGTGHSGANVLTF
TGCAGCGCCTCCGGGACAGGCCACTCTGGGGCCAACGTCCTGACTTTC
>TRBV11-2|TRBJ1-1|TRBD1|.
CASSFTWDRGLYTEAFF
TGTGCCAGCAGCTTCACGTGGGACAGGGGGCTGTACACTGAAGCTTTCTTT
>TRBV15|TRBJ2-1|TRBD2|.
CATSRDRSGRADEQFF
TGTGCCACCAGCAGAGATCGTAGCGGGAGGGCCGATGAGCAGTTCTTC
>TRBV19|TRBJ2-7|.|.
CASSMRYQSYEQYF
TGTGCCAGTAGTATGAGGTACCAATCCTACGAGCAGTACTTC
>TRBV29-1|TRBJ1-2|.|.
CSVGTENGYTF
TGCAGCGTTGGGACAGAGAATGGCTACACCTTC
>TRBV27|TRBJ2-1|TRBD2|.
CASSPGTSGRYNEQFF
TGTGCCAGCAGCCCCGGGACTAGCGGGAGATACAATGAGCAGTTCTTC
>TRBV6-1|TRBJ1-6|.|.
CASSESGVNSPLHF
TGTGCCAGCAGTGAATCAGGGGTTAATTCACCCCTCCACTTT
>TRBV2|TRBJ2-2|.|.
CASSVQGIKNTGELFF
TGTGCCAGCAGTGTACAGGGCATAAAGAACACCGGGGAGCTGTTTTTT
>TRBV7-7|TRBJ2-1|.|.
CASSLGGASSYNEQFF
TGTGCTAGCAGCTTAGGCGGGGCGAGCTCCTACAATGAGCAGTTCTTC
>TRBV6-6|TRBJ2-7|TRBD1|.
CASSYSGGGYEQYF
TGTGCCAGCAGTTACTCAGGGGGCGGTTACGAGCAGTACTTC
>TRBV13|TRBJ2-3|.|.
CASSLAAGRTDTQYF
TGTGCCAGCAGCTTAGCAGCGGGTCGCACAGATACGCAGTATTTT
>TRBV7-3|TRBJ2-2|TRBD2|.
CATPLAGGIAGELFF
TGTGCCACCCCATTGGCGGGGGGGATCGCCGGGGAGCTGTTTTTT
>TRBV6-5|TRBJ1-2|.|.
CASSYLRGTTHYGYTF
TGTGCCAGCAGTTACTTGAGAGGGACTACGCACTATGGCTACACCTTC
>TRBV10-1|TRBJ2-7|.|.
CASSDPSTYEQYF
TGCGCCAGCAGTGACCCAAGCACCTACGAGCAGTACTTC
>TRBV7-9|TRBJ2-7|.|.
CASSTDSDTSYEQYF
TGTGCCAGCAGCACAGACAGTGACACGTCCTACGAGCAGTACTTC
>TRBV19|TRBJ1-2|.|.
CASTEGGAGGYTF
TGTGCCAGTACTGAAGGAGGGGCAGGAGGCTACACCTTC
>TRBV7-8|TRBJ1-5|.|.
CASSPSLQTSQPQHF
TGTGCCAGCAGCCCTAGCTTACAGACCAGTCAGCCCCAGCATTTT
>TRBV7-6|TRBJ1-5|.|.
CASSLGWGTGDIQPQHF
TGTGCCAGCAGCTTGGGTTGGGGGACTGGTGATATTCAGCCCCAGCATTTT
>TRBV7-3|TRBJ2-6|TRBD1|once
CASSPGQGAPGANVLTF
TGTGCCAGCAGCCCGGGACAGGGGGCGCCTGGGGCCAACGTCCTGACTTTC
>TRBV19|TRBJ2-4|.|.
CASSIEERGKGKNIQYF
TGTGCCAGTAGTATAGAGGAAAGGGGAAAGGGCAAAAACATTCAGTACTTC
>TRBV5-5|TRBJ2-7|.|.
CASRGGLDAYEQYF
TGTGCCAGCAGGGGGGGGCTGGATGCATACGAGCAGTACTTC
>TRBV11-2|TRBJ1-1|.|.
CASSFSGYTEASF
TGTGCCAGCAGCTTTTCGGGGTACACTGAAGCTTCCTTT
>TRBV12-5|TRBJ2-7|.|.
CASGLAGTSYEQYF
TGTGCTAGTGGTTTGGCAGGGACTTCCTACGAGCAGTACTTC
>TRBV4-1|TRBJ2-3|.|few
CASSQDTGPITDTQYF
TGCGCCAGCAGCCAAGATACAGGCCCTATCACAGATACGCAGTATTTT
>TRBV6-1|TRBJ1-1|TRBD1|.
CASRGPTGANTEAFF
TGTGCCAGCAGGGGGCCCACAGGGGCGAACACTGAAGCTTTCTTT
>TRBV5-1|TRBJ2-5|.|.
CASSLARGSRLPLQETQYF
TGCGCCAGCAGCTTGGCCCGGGGGAGTAGGTTGCCCCTCCAAGAGACCCAGTACTTC
>TRBV14|TRBJ2-2|.|.
CASSDAAPGELFF
TGTGCCAGCAGCGATGCAGCGCCCGGGGAGCTGTTTTTT
>TRBV5-5|TRBJ2-7|TRBD1|.
CASSWDRVVGEQYF
TGTGCCAGCAGCTGGGACAGGGTAGTGGGCGAGCAGTACTTC
>TRBV9|TRBJ2-5|.|.
CASSVGQTIFQETQYF
TGTGCCAGCAGCGTAGGACAGACGATATTCCAAGAGACCCAGTACTTC
>TRBV2|TRBJ2-7|.|.
CASSETGGEQYF
TGTGCCAGCAGTGAAACTGGCGGCGAGCAGTACTTC
>TRBV6-5|TRBJ2-1|.|few
CAIRCRCEQFF
TGTGCCATCCGGTGCCGTTGTGAGCAGTTCTTC
>TRBV7-2|TRBJ2-2|.|.
CASSLRFDSGNTGELFF
TGTGCCAGCAGCTTAAGGTTCGATAGCGGGAACACCGGGGAGCTGTTTTTT